A single sample gave rise to the 19 T cell receptor beta chains below, sequenced in a study of cytotoxic CD8 clonotypes in ibrutinib-treated CLL. Produced via immunoSEQ multiplex PCR; TCRdb's table is partial and in-frame only. In the table there are 55,000 to 85,000 clones, just over 90% of which are singletons. This specimen consisted of PBMCs, obtained after 12 months of ibrutinib treatment. The receptors originated from a human donor with chronic lymphocytic leukemia.

The chain employs TRBV11-3 and TRBJ2-5; D may be TRBD2 (6 bases). The ends were cut back, 3 bases at V and 3 bases at J, with 11 bases in the middle. The germline CDR1 and CDR2 sequences are SGHNT and YENEEA. The CDR3 spans 14 residues. For the CDR3, the DNA is TGTGCCAGCAGCTTGTTCGGGGGAAAAGAGACCCAGTACTTC. Protein sequence: CASSLFGGKETQYF.

This sequence joins TRBV5-6 and TRBJ1-1; 8 nucleotides agree with TRBD1. The germline gives CDR1 SGHDT, CDR2 YYEEEE. The V segment lost 2 bases and the J segment 1 base; nucleotides outside the gene matches: 1. The CDR3 runs to 14 residues. CDR3 residues: CASSLTGGNTEAFF. For the CDR3, the DNA is TGTGCCAGCAGCTTAACAGGGGGGAACACTGAAGCTTTCTTT.

This chain joins TRBV6-5 and TRBJ1-1, with 7 positions matching TRBD1. The germline V gene encodes CDR1 MNHEY and CDR2 SVGAGI. CDR3 length: 11 amino acids. V lost 6 bases, J lost 12 bases, and 7 bases stayed unmatched. The CDR3 reads CASRQNRGTFF. Written as DNA, the CDR3 is TGTGCCAGCAGACAGAACAGGGGAACTTTCTTT.

J is TRBJ2-3 and V is TRBV5-4; no firm D call. Germline-derived CDR1 and CDR2 are SGHNT and YYREEE (reference sequence). There are 15 residues in the CDR3. Trimming cost V 2 bases and J 0 bases, with 10 bases left between them. CDR3 DNA sequence: TGTGCCAGCAGCTTCATCGGGCTAAGCACAGATACGCAGTATTTT. Translated, it gives CASSFIGLSTDTQYF.

The rearrangement links TRBV7-2 to TRBJ2-7; the match to TRBD2 covers 9 bases. V gave up 6 bases and J gave up 1 base; unmatched junction bases: 10. The CDR3 is 16 residues long. CDR1 SGHTA and CDR2 FQGNSA come from the germline V gene. In DNA, the CDR3 is TGTGCCAGCAGAAATCTAGCGGGGATGAGATCCTACGAGCAGTACTTC. It encodes CASRNLAGMRSYEQYF.

The rearrangement uses TRBV6-1 and TRBJ1-2; 7 nucleotides match TRBD1. The CDR3 sequence is 15 residues long. The trim removed 6 bases at V and 2 bases at J, leaving 9 bases unmatched. CDR1 and CDR2 (germline): MNHNS, SASEGT. The CDR3 region is CASRKKQGPNYGYTF. The CDR3 bases are TGTGCCAGCAGGAAAAAACAGGGGCCAAACTATGGCTACACCTTC.

The chain is built from TRBV2 and TRBJ1-6; D ambiguous. The germline V gene has CDR1 SNHLY and CDR2 FYNNEI. The CDR3 contains 14 residues. The ends were cut back, 3 bases at V and 6 bases at J, with 9 bases in the middle. This CDR3 reads CASSDRDSNSPLHF. The CDR3, as DNA: TGTGCCAGCAGTGACCGGGATTCTAATTCACCCCTCCACTTT.

The CDR3 loop is CASSLGLQETQYF. CDR3 DNA sequence: TGTGCCAGCAGCTTGGGTCTACAAGAGACCCAGTACTTC. The genes are TRBV5-6 and TRBJ2-5; D is unclear. Trimming took off 0 bases at V and 2 bases at J, with 5 bases between the two ends. Germline V gene data show CDR1 as SGHDT and CDR2 as YYEEEE. The CDR3 spans 13 residues.

The J gene is TRBJ2-5, the V gene TRBV10-3, with 10 bases fitting TRBD1. The J call could be wrong; TRBJ2-7 is a better fit for the DNA end. In germline, CDR1 is ENHRY, CDR2 SYGVKD. The CDR3 length is 13 residues. CDR3 sequence (DNA): TGTGCCATCAGACGGGACAGGGGAGCCGAGCAGTACTTC. Protein sequence: CAIRRDRGAEQYF.

The V and J genes are TRBV19 and TRBJ1-1; no clear D. Germline V CDR1 and CDR2: LNHDA, SQIVND (reference sequence). Trimming shortened V by 7 bases and J by 3 bases, and 9 bases separated the two germline ends. The CDR3 totals 12 residues. This CDR3 reads CASTAGYTEAFF. The CDR3 nucleotides are TGTGCCAGTACCGCCGGGTACACTGAAGCTTTCTTT.

This rearrangement joins TRBV7-3 to TRBJ1-1; D call uncertain. From germline, CDR1 is SGHTA and CDR2 FQGTGA. The V and J ends lost 1 base and 4 bases respectively, with 7 bases between them. This CDR3 is 13 amino acids long. Here the CDR3 reads CASSLSMSTEAFF. DNA for the CDR3: TGTGCCAGCAGCTTAAGCATGAGCACTGAAGCTTTCTTT.

The chain uses TRBV7-2 and TRBJ2-7; either TRBD1 or TRBD2 may fit D (5 bases each). V was trimmed by 1 base and J by 2 bases, leaving 9 bases between them. Germline V gives CDR1 SGHTA, CDR2 FQGNSA. The CDR3 contains 14 residues. The CDR3 loop is CASSLGWDPYEQYF. Here the CDR3 DNA reads TGTGCCAGCAGCTTAGGCTGGGACCCCTACGAGCAGTACTTC.

The J gene is TRBJ2-3, the V gene TRBV5-1, with 7 bases identical to TRBD2. CDR1 and CDR2 (germline): SGHRS, YFSETQ. The CDR3 length is 15 residues. V lost 4 bases and J lost 3; bases outside the gene matches: 8. CDR3 DNA sequence: TGCGCCAGCAGCCCCCAGGATAGCGGGACAGATACGCAGTATTTT. This translates into CASSPQDSGTDTQYF.

CDR3 sequence: CASSFRSTNTEAFF. CDR3 coding DNA: TGTGCCAGCAGCTTTAGGAGCACGAACACTGAAGCTTTCTTT. This chain uses TRBV7-8 with TRBJ1-1; no definite D call. The germline V and J ends were trimmed by 3 bases and 1 base, with 9 bases remaining between them. This CDR3 has 14 amino acids. Germline V lookup: CDR1 SGHVS, CDR2 FQNEAQ.

The chain is built from TRBV18 and TRBJ2-3, with D perhaps matching TRBD2 (6 bases). Trimming took off 5 bases at V and 4 bases at J, with 7 bases between the two ends. The CDR3 runs to 12 residues. Germline CDR1 and CDR2: KGHSH and LQKENI. CDR3 sequence: CASSTGADTQYF. The CDR3 region has the DNA TGTGCCAGCTCAACGGGGGCAGATACGCAGTATTTT.

This clone appeared a single time. The chain employs TRBV6-5 and TRBJ2-1, with D possibly being TRBD2 (6 bases). The V gene's germline CDR1 is MNHEY and CDR2 SVGAGI. Trimming left V 0 bases short and J 6 bases short, with 15 bases between. CDR3 length equals 16 residues. The DNA for the CDR3 is TGTGCCAGCAGTTACTCGATAGGGAGGCGATCCAATGAGCAGTTCTTC. It is translated as CASSYSIGRRSNEQFF.

This sequence joins TRBV18 and TRBJ2-1; tentatively, D is TRBD2 (6 bases). Trimming shortened V by 4 bases and J by 0 bases, and 13 bases separated the two germline ends. CDR1 KGHSH and CDR2 LQKENI come from the germline V gene. CDR3 length: 16 amino acids. CDR3 loop: CASSHRDGSSYNEQFF. The CDR3 region has the DNA TGTGCCAGCTCACACCGGGACGGGAGCTCCTACAATGAGCAGTTCTTC.

The chain employs TRBV4-1 and TRBJ1-5; TRBD1 matches 9 bases. CDR1 is MGHRA, CDR2 YSYEKL, per germline. CDR3 size: 17 residues. The J segment lost 4 bases and the V segment lost 1 base, leaving 8 bases of the junction unmatched. CDR3 loop: CASSQVQGARNNQPQHF. DNA for the CDR3: TGCGCCAGCAGCCAAGTACAGGGGGCGCGAAATAATCAGCCCCAGCATTTT.

The V and J genes are TRBV6-5 and TRBJ2-2; D is unclear. The CDR3 extends over 16 amino acids. The ends were cut back, 2 bases at V and 2 bases at J, with 12 bases in the middle. Germline CDR1 reads MNHEY; CDR2 reads SVGAGI. Here the CDR3 reads CASSYGVAQNTGELFF. The CDR3 DNA reads TGTGCCAGCAGTTACGGGGTAGCCCAAAACACCGGGGAGCTGTTTTTT.